Following are 18 T cell receptor beta chains from one sample sequenced in a study of shared clonotypes between healthy human individuals. Here immunoSEQ multiplex PCR was the method, and the copy in TCRdb shows in-frame clones only, minus some. This table has about 120,000 clones, under 70% appearing once. The specimen sequenced was memory CD8+ T cells sorted from blood. Subset of the sample: CD45RO+ cells pooled with CCR7-negative TemRA cells. These receptors came from a woman aged 25 to 45 in good health.

V and J are TRBV6-1 and TRBJ2-7, with TRBD1 matching over 9 bases. Germline V lookup: CDR1 MNHNS, CDR2 SASEGT. The trim removed 2 bases at V and 1 base at J, leaving 3 bases unmatched. CDR3 length: 15 amino acids. The CDR3, as DNA: TGTGCCAGCAGTGAACGGGACAGGGATTCCTACGAGCAGTACTTC. Translation: CASSERDRDSYEQYF.

V and J are TRBV2 and TRBJ2-1, with a tentative D call TRBD2 (5 bases). CDR3 length equals 12 residues. Trimming took off 3 bases at V and 6 bases at J, with 6 bases between the two ends. Germline V gene data show CDR1 as SNHLY and CDR2 as FYNNEI. The CDR3 region is CASSDGVNEQFF. In nucleotides, the CDR3 is TGTGCCAGCAGTGACGGGGTCAATGAGCAGTTCTTC.

The chain combines TRBV7-2 with TRBJ2-7; 7 nucleotides align to TRBD1. V shed 0 bases and J 6 bases; nucleotides not matched to a gene: 8. CDR3 size: 15 residues. From germline, CDR1 is SGHTA and CDR2 FQGNSA. The DNA of the CDR3 is TGTGCCAGCAGCTTAGCAGGGGGCGTCTGGGTCGAGCAGTACTTC. Residues: CASSLAGGVWVEQYF. Full variable domain (remainder filled in from reference TRBV7-2 and TRBJ2-7): GAGVSQSPSNKVTEKGKDVELRCDPISGHTALYWYRQSLGQGLEFLIYFQGNSAPDKSGLPSDRFSAERTGGSVSTLTIQRTQQEDSAVYLCASSLAGGVWVEQYFGPGTRLTVT.

This rearrangement joins TRBV30 to TRBJ2-5; D gene uncertain. In germline, CDR1 is GTSNPN, CDR2 SVGIG (reference sequence). The CDR3 has 12 amino acids. V was clipped by 2 bases and J by 4 bases, with 8 bases between them. CDR3 sequence: CAWSWSGETQYF. The DNA for the CDR3 is TGTGCCTGGAGTTGGTCCGGAGAGACCCAGTACTTC.

This rearrangement joins TRBV27 to TRBJ1-2, with D unclear. CDR3 length equals 14 residues. The V gene lost 2 bases and the J gene lost 2 bases, with 9 bases spanning the gap. The germline V gene has CDR1 MNHEY and CDR2 SMNVEV (reference sequence). This CDR3 is CASSLGEGNYGYTF. The CDR3 DNA is TGTGCCAGCAGTTTAGGGGAGGGAAACTATGGCTACACCTTC.

This clone was recorded a few times. V and J are TRBV19 and TRBJ1-3; D is unclear. Germline-derived CDR1 and CDR2 are LNHDA and SQIVND (reference sequence). This CDR3 has 15 amino acids. Trimming removed 9 bases at V and 2 bases at J, with 17 bases between. The CDR3 region is CASPWTARAGNTIYF. CDR3 in DNA: TGTGCCAGCCCTTGGACGGCGAGGGCTGGAAACACCATATATTTT.

This clone occurred once. Distinct nucleotide sequences in the sample also encode this CDR3. This chain connects TRBV6-6 to TRBJ2-5; 11 positions agree with TRBD2. Unmatched junction bases numbered 6, after V lost 7 bases and J lost 5 bases. CDR1 and CDR2 from the germline V gene are MNHNY and SVGAGI (reference sequence). The CDR3 loop spans 14 amino acids. CDR3: CASTPLAGDETQYF. In DNA, the CDR3 is TGTGCCAGCACCCCACTAGCGGGAGACGAGACCCAGTACTTC.

The J gene is TRBJ1-2, the V gene TRBV7-6; D is uncertain. Germline CDR1 and CDR2: SGHVS and FNYEAQ. The V and J ends lost 1 base and 4 bases respectively, with 19 bases between them. CDR3 size: 17 residues. The CDR3, as DNA: TGTGCCAGCAGCTTAGTAGTTATAGGACCGTCACTCTATGGCTACACCTTC. Protein product: CASSLVVIGPSLYGYTF. Full variable domain (rest looked up from reference TRBV7-6 and TRBJ1-2): GAGVSQSPRYKVTKRGQDVALRCDPISGHVSLYWYRQALGQGPEFLTYFNYEAQQDKSGLPNDRFSAERPEGSISTLTIQRTEQRDSAMYRCASSLVVIGPSLYGYTFGSGTRLTVV.

This rearrangement joins TRBV5-4 to TRBJ2-1, with D possibly being TRBD2 (6 bases). Deletions cut 1 base from V and 5 bases from J, with 13 bases between. CDR1 and CDR2 (germline): SGHNT, YYREEE (reference sequence). This CDR3 region has 15 residues. The CDR3 DNA reads TGTGCCAGCAGCTTGTTATCGGGAGCGGACAATGAGCAGTTCTTC. Translation: CASSLLSGADNEQFF.

This clone was seen a handful of times. The chain couples TRBV7-9 to TRBJ2-2; no firm D call. Germline lookup yields CDR1 SEHNR and CDR2 FQNEAQ (reference sequence). The CDR3 totals 12 residues. V lost 4 bases and J 5 bases, leaving 5 bases between the germline ends. CDR3 nucleotides: TGTGCCAGCAGCTCGGCGACCGGGGAGCTGTTTTTT. Residues: CASSSATGELFF.

J is TRBJ1-4 and V is TRBV5-4; TRBD1 aligns across 7 bases. The V gene's germline CDR1 is SGHNT and CDR2 YYREEE (reference sequence). This CDR3 has 16 residues. The J segment lost 5 bases and the V segment lost 3 bases, leaving 10 bases of the junction unmatched. CDR3 region: CASSSSRDRANEKLFF. In DNA, the CDR3 is TGTGCCAGCAGCTCGAGTCGGGACAGAGCAAATGAAAAACTGTTTTTT.

The V gene is TRBV6-1, the J gene TRBJ2-5; 8 bases align to TRBD2. Trimming took 1 base from V and 3 from J; bases not matched to a gene: 19. CDR1 MNHNS and CDR2 SASEGT come from the germline V gene. This CDR3 is built from 20 residues. The DNA of the CDR3 is TGTGCCAGCAGTGAAGTAGAACTAGTGGTGTGGCTAGCGGGCGAAGAGACCCAGTACTTC. Translating gives CASSEVELVVWLAGEETQYF.

This chain links TRBV30 with TRBJ1-2; D is perhaps TRBD1 (6 bases). The CDR3 runs 13 residues. V lost 2 bases, J lost 4 bases, and 11 bases lay in between. The germline gives CDR1 GTSNPN, CDR2 SVGIG (reference sequence). For the CDR3, the DNA is TGTGCCTGGAGTTTGTCACAGGGCTATGGCTACACCTTC. It translates to CAWSLSQGYGYTF.

The V call is TRBV9, the J call TRBJ1-2; the D is unclear. Looked up from germline, CDR1 is SGDLS and CDR2 is YYNGEE. The CDR3 runs to 16 residues. V lost 2 bases and J lost 1, with 15 bases in between. CDR3 protein: CASSVIPQTDNYGYTF. The CDR3 DNA reads as TGTGCCAGCAGCGTCATCCCCCAAACAGATAACTATGGCTACACCTTC.

Turning to this clone: A far larger clone is just one base off, so this is likely a read error. V gene TRBV5-1 combines with J gene TRBJ2-7, with 7 bases aligning to TRBD2. The CDR3 runs to 16 residues. The trim removed 2 bases at V and 6 bases at J, leaving 14 bases unmatched. In germline, CDR1 is SGHRS, CDR2 YFSETQ. The CDR3 bases are TGCGCCAGCAGCTTACTTGCGGGAGTAGGGGTGGGCGAGCAGTACTTC. This sequence encodes CASSLLAGVGVGEQYF. Full variable domain (outside the CDR3, taken from reference TRBV5-1 and TRBJ2-7): KAGVTQTPRYLIKTRGQQVTLSCSPISGHRSVSWYQQTPGQGLQFLFEYFSETQRNKGNFPGRFSGRQFSNSRSEMNVSTLELGDSALYLCASSLLAGVGVGEQYFGPGTRLTVT.

This chain links TRBV6-1 with TRBJ1-5; tentatively, D is TRBD1 (6 bases). This CDR3 comprises 14 residues. Germline V gene lookup returns CDR1 MNHNS and CDR2 SASEGT. Deletions cut 0 bases from V and 7 bases from J, with 10 bases between. The CDR3 DNA is TGTGCCAGCAGTGAAGCGGGGGCCGGGCAGCCCCAGCATTTT. Protein product: CASSEAGAGQPQHF.

The table lists this clone with a count of one. The chain couples TRBV15 to TRBJ1-1; D is possibly TRBD1 (5 bases). V was clipped by 1 base and J by 1 base, with 10 bases between them. The CDR3 runs to 15 residues. Germline CDR1 LNHNV, CDR2 YYDKDF (reference sequence). Here the CDR3 DNA reads TGTGCCACCAGCAGAGTAGGGACGGGGAACACTGAAGCTTTCTTT. It encodes CATSRVGTGNTEAFF.

This CDR3 reads CSVGGAFKGAEAFF. The CDR3 nucleotides read TGCAGCGTCGGAGGGGCCTTCAAGGGGGCTGAAGCTTTCTTT. This chain uses TRBV29-1 with TRBJ1-1; perhaps TRBD1 as D (6 bases). The ends were cut back, 6 bases at V and 6 bases at J, with 20 bases in the middle. This CDR3 contains 14 residues. Per the germline V gene, CDR1 is SQVTM and CDR2 is ANQGSEA.